The sequence of this T cell receptor (beta chain) was determined in a study of CD8 T cells in ankylosing spondylitis. CDR3 size: 13 residues. V was clipped by 10 bases and J by 7 bases; unmatched bases: 7. Germline assignment: CDR1 MNHEY and CDR2 SVGEGT. MiXCR, run by TCRdb on the 5' RACE reads, gives a single entry per CDR3 protein. Among under 150,000 distinct CDR3 sequences listed, roughly a tenth were seen once. The V gene is TRBV6-2 or TRBV6-3, the J gene TRBJ2-1; 10 bases agree with TRBD2. The clonotype comes from a male donor with ankylosing spondylitis or in good health (not recorded which). The sequenced sample consisted of blood, either unsorted or a sorted T cell fraction (not recorded which). In nucleotides, the CDR3 is TGTGCCACCAGCCTGGGACTAGCGAATGAGCAGTTCTTC. This codes for CATSLGLANEQFF.